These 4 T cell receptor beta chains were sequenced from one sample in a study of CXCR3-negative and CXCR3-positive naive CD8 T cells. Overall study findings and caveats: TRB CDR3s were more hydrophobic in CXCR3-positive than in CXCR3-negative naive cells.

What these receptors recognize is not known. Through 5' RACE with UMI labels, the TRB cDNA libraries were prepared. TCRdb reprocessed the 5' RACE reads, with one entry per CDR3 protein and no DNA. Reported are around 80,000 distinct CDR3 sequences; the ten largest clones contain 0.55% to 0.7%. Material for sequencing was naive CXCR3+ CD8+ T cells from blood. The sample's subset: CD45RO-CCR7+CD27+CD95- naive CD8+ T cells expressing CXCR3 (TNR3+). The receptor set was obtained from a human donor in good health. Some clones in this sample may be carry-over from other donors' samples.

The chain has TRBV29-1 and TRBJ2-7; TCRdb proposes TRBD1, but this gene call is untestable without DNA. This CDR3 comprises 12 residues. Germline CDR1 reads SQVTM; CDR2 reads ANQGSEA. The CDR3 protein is CSAQGGVLEQYF.

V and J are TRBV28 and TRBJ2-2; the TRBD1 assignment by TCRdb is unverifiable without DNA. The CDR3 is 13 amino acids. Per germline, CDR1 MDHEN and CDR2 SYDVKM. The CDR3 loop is CASRQSNTGELFF.

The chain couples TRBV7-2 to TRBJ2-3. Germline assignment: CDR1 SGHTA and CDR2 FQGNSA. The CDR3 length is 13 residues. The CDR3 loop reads CASSPRNTDTQYF.

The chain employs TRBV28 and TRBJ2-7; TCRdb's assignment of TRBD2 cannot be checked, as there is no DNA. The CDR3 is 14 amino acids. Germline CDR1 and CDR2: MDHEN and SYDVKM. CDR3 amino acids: CASRASGRGYEQYF. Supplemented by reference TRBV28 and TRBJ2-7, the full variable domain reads DVKVTQSSRYLVKRTGEKVFLECVQDMDHENMFWYRQDPGLGLRLIYFSYDVKMKEKGDIPEGYSVSREKKERFSLILESASTNQTSMYLCASRASGRGYEQYFGPGTRLTVT.